This is a list of T cell receptor beta chains from one sample in a study of response to subunit inactivated influenza vaccine. One entry per CDR3 protein, called by TCRdb with MiXCR from the RT-PCR reads. The repertoire holds 500,000 to 750,000 distinct CDR3 sequences, with about 15% as singletons. The sample in question was PBMCs from blood, obtained approximately 13 days after vaccination. Source of these receptors: a middle-aged man who received an inactivated influenza vaccine. Each CDR3 is given with its conserved first and last residue. D genes are given only for firm matches. Where a row states a size, it is once, few, many or the class of an expanded clone; other rows omit it.

TRBJ2-1 TRBV28 NA NA TGTGCCAGCACTCCTAGGGGGCTAGCGGTATCCAATGAGCAGTTCTTC CASTPRGLAVSNEQFF
TRBJ1-6 TRBV20-1 many NA TGCAGTGCCCCAGCAGGGAGTAGTTCACCCCTCCACTTT CSAPAGSSSPLHF
TRBJ1-1 TRBV5-1 few NA TGCGCCAGCAGCTTGGAGCTCCAGTACACTGAAGCTTTCTTT CASSLELQYTEAFF
TRBJ2-7 TRBV6-2/TRBV6-3 NA TRBD2 TGTGCCAGCAGTTATCTTAGCGGGGGACCCGCCTACGAGCAGTACTTC CASSYLSGGPAYEQYF
TRBJ2-5 TRBV6-1 NA NA TGTGCCAGCAGTGAAATACAGGGTAGAGAGACCCAGTACTTC CASSEIQGRETQYF
TRBJ2-3 TRBV6-5 NA TRBD2 TGTGCCAGCAGTTACTCGGATAGCGGGGGTGACGATACGCAGTATTTT CASSYSDSGGDDTQYF
TRBJ2-1 TRBV7-6 many TRBD2 TGTGCCAGCAGCGCGGGGGGACCATACAATGAGCAGTTCTTC CASSAGGPYNEQFF
TRBJ1-5 TRBV12-2 few NA TGTGCAAGTCGCTCCCCCACCTGGGGCAATCAGCCCCAGCATTTT CASRSPTWGNQPQHF
TRBJ2-7 TRBV3-1 many TRBD2 TGTGCCAGCAGCCCAGGACTAGTTGGCTACGAGCAGTACTTC CASSPGLVGYEQYF
TRBJ1-1 TRBV7-9 few TRBD1 TGTGCCAGCAGTTCACAGGGGCTCCTGAACACTGAAGCTTTCTTT CASSSQGLLNTEAFF
TRBJ1-1 TRBV5-1 few NA TGCGCCAGCAGCTTGAATCAGGGTGGAGCTTTCTTT CASSLNQGGAFF
TRBJ2-1 TRBV27 NA TRBD2 TGTGCCAGCAGTTTATCCAGGACTAGCGCTTACAATGAGCAGTTCTTC CASSLSRTSAYNEQFF
TRBJ1-4 TRBV20-1 few NA TGCAGTGCTAGGTCGACGGCTAATGAAAAACTGTTTTTT CSARSTANEKLFF
TRBJ2-2 TRBV29-1 NA TRBD1 TGCAGCGTTGAATTATCGGGACAGGAAACCGGGGAGCTGTTTTTT CSVELSGQETGELFF